The 28 T cell receptor beta chains below were found in one sample sequenced in a study of blood T cells in healthy people across ages. With a J-beta primer mix and a sample-barcoded 5' primer, a second PCR ran about 7 to 12 cycles. TCRdb re-analysed the 5' RACE reads in MiXCR, keeping a single row per CDR3 protein. The profile shows about 1.6 million distinct CDR3 sequences, roughly 32% of them singletons. What was sequenced was blood. Every receptor here comes from a woman aged 25-40 years in good health.

The genes are TRBV3-1 and TRBJ1-1; D is uncertain. The germline V and J ends were trimmed by 5 bases and 1 base, with 14 bases remaining between them. Germline loops: CDR1 LGHDT, CDR2 YNNKEL (reference sequence). CDR3 length: 15 residues. The CDR3 region has the DNA TGTGCCAGCAGCAACCTCATGGAAGGGAACACTGAAGCTTTCTTT. It specifies CASSNLMEGNTEAFF.

This clonotype was picked up a small number of times. The CDR3 DNA reads as TGTGCCAGCAGCTTCTCCGGGACTAGCGTATCCTACGAGCAGTACTTC. This gives the protein CASSFSGTSVSYEQYF. This sequence joins TRBV5-6 and TRBJ2-7; 10 nucleotides match TRBD2. Germline lookup yields CDR1 SGHDT and CDR2 YYEEEE. CDR3 size: 16 residues. The ends lost 2 bases at V and 1 base at J; junction bases unmatched: 6.

This clonotype came up a few times. The chain uses TRBV3-1 and TRBJ2-3; perhaps TRBD2 as D (6 bases). The CDR3 sequence is 14 residues long. Per germline, CDR1 LGHDT and CDR2 YNNKEL (reference sequence). The germline V and J ends were trimmed by 7 bases and 2 bases, with 13 bases remaining between them. The CDR3 region has the DNA TGTGCCAGCAAAAAGGCGGGATCCACAGATACGCAGTATTTT. It is translated as CASKKAGSTDTQYF.

This clonotype was detected a few times. Here the CDR3 reads CASSVGADRVTDTQYF. In DNA, the CDR3 is TGTGCCAGCAGCGTAGGGGCGGACCGAGTCACAGATACGCAGTATTTT. The chain carries TRBV9 and TRBJ2-3; D gene ambiguous. Germline CDR1 and CDR2: SGDLS and YYNGEE. The germline V and J ends were trimmed by 0 bases and 2 bases, with 13 bases remaining between them. The CDR3 contains 16 residues.

The chain couples TRBV4-3 to TRBJ2-7; 8 bases align to TRBD2. Looked up from germline, CDR1 is LGHNA and CDR2 is YSLEER. CDR3 size: 17 residues. J was trimmed by 4 bases and V by 2 bases; bases with no gene match: 13. CDR3 coding DNA: TGCGCCAGCAGCCAAAAGATAACGGGAGGGCCGGGGTACGAGCAGTACTTC. Protein: CASSQKITGGPGYEQYF.

This chain joins TRBV5-1 and TRBJ2-1; D possibly uses TRBD1 or TRBD2 (5 bases each). This CDR3 is built from 17 residues. Germline V gene data show CDR1 as SGHRS and CDR2 as YFSETQ. The germline V and J ends were trimmed by 4 bases and 6 bases, with 23 bases remaining between them. The CDR3 DNA reads TGCGCCAGCAGCCCGGCTCAGGGCCCCCTTGCGGGCAATGAGCAGTTCTTC. Translation: CASSPAQGPLAGNEQFF.

This clonotype turned up a few times. The V and J genes are TRBV20-1 and TRBJ2-1; D perhaps matches TRBD1 (6 bases). CDR1 and CDR2 from the germline V gene are DFQATT and SNEGSKA (reference sequence). CDR3 length: 16 residues. V gave up 4 bases and J gave up 1 base, with 17 bases separating them. CDR3 amino acids: CSANHLGAHSYNEQFF. The CDR3 DNA follows: TGCAGTGCTAATCACCTGGGGGCGCATTCCTACAATGAGCAGTTCTTC.

Points on this clonotype: A read error may be the cause here, since a much bigger clone is one base away. The CDR3 DNA reads as TGCGCCAGCAGTAAGTCGGGGACGACGGGGACCCAGTACTTC. This gives the protein CASSKSGTTGTQYF. The gene calls are TRBV10-2 and TRBJ2-5, with D possibly called TRBD1 or TRBD2 (5 bases each). This CDR3 comprises 14 residues. CDR1 WSHSY and CDR2 SAAADI come from the germline V gene.

V is TRBV29-1 and J is TRBJ2-7, with 9 bases aligning to TRBD1. Germline values: CDR1 SQVTM, CDR2 ANQGSEA. The CDR3 spans 13 residues. The junction had 6 bases not matched to a gene; V was cut back by 6 bases and J by 3 bases. In DNA, the CDR3 is TGCAGCGTCGCCGACAGGGGGGGCTACGAGCAGTACTTC. Translating gives CSVADRGGYEQYF.

This clonotype came up many times. The chain uses TRBV7-9 and TRBJ2-3; D possibly corresponds to TRBD2 (7 bases). Germline V gene sequence: CDR1 SEHNR, CDR2 FQNEAQ (reference sequence). The CDR3 is 14 amino acids. Deletions cut 6 bases from V and 3 bases from J, with 13 bases between. The CDR3 is CASRPRGATDTQYF. The CDR3 nucleotides are TGTGCCAGCAGGCCTCGGGGGGCTACAGATACGCAGTATTTT.

This clonotype was recorded a few times. The V gene is TRBV10-3, the J gene TRBJ2-1, with 10 bases that match TRBD1. CDR3 length: 15 amino acids. Germline CDR1 reads ENHRY; CDR2 reads SYGVKD. The trim removed 6 bases at V and 3 bases at J, leaving 5 bases unmatched. The DNA for the CDR3 is TGTGCCATCAGACCGGGACAGGGGTTCTACAATGAGCAGTTCTTC. It translates to CAIRPGQGFYNEQFF.

This rearrangement joins TRBV27 to TRBJ2-5, with D uncertain. The CDR3 runs 15 residues. V lost 1 base and J 5 bases, leaving 14 bases between the germline ends. Germline CDR1 is MNHEY and CDR2 is SMNVEV (reference sequence). The CDR3 DNA is TGTGCCAGCAGTTTATACGTGGATGGTTGGGAGACCCAGTACTTC. Protein sequence: CASSLYVDGWETQYF.

This chain uses TRBV11-3 with TRBJ2-6; possible D gene TRBD1, 5 bases. V was pared by 1 base and J by 4 bases, with 14 bases between. This CDR3 has 17 residues. Germline lookup yields CDR1 SGHNT and CDR2 YENEEA. CDR3 region: CASSLVWRQTGANVLTF. Written as DNA, the CDR3 is TGTGCCAGCAGCTTAGTATGGAGACAGACAGGGGCCAACGTCCTGACTTTC.

The chain recombines TRBV19 with TRBJ2-7, with a tentative D call TRBD2 (6 bases). The CDR3 loop spans 12 amino acids. Germline V gene sequence: CDR1 LNHDA, CDR2 SQIVND (reference sequence). The ends were cut back, 3 bases at V and 5 bases at J, with 8 bases in the middle. The CDR3 protein is CASSIRGNEQYF. CDR3 nucleotides: TGTGCCAGTAGTATCCGGGGGAACGAGCAGTACTTC.

The gene calls are TRBV7-2 and TRBJ1-2, with a tentative D call TRBD1 (5 bases). The V gene's germline CDR1 is SGHTA and CDR2 FQGNSA. V was shortened by 7 bases and J by 1 base, with 13 bases between the two germline ends. There are 14 residues in the CDR3. The CDR3 DNA reads as TGTGCCAGCACCACGGGGCTTGGTAACTATGGCTACACCTTC. Protein sequence: CASTTGLGNYGYTF.

This clonotype occurred a few times. The rearrangement links TRBV20-1 to TRBJ2-7, with 12 nucleotides matching TRBD2. After removal of 5 bases from V and 2 bases from J, the junction contained 4 bases not matched to a gene. This CDR3 is built from 14 residues. Germline V CDR1 and CDR2: DFQATT, SNEGSKA (reference sequence). CDR3 residues: CSAPRLAGAYEQYF. The CDR3 coding sequence is TGCAGTGCTCCCCGACTAGCGGGGGCCTACGAGCAGTACTTC.

The chain joins TRBV20-1 to TRBJ2-1; 8 bases match TRBD2. Germline V CDR1 and CDR2: DFQATT, SNEGSKA (reference sequence). The CDR3 runs 14 residues. V was pared by 5 bases and J by 2 bases, with 5 bases of the junction left unmatched. CDR3 nucleotides: TGCAGTGCTTTAGCGGGGCTGACCTACAATGAGCAGTTCTTC. It yields the protein CSALAGLTYNEQFF.

The genes are TRBV12-3 or TRBV12-4 and TRBJ1-1; D is unresolved. The V end was cut by 4 bases, the J end by 3 bases, with 12 bases between. There are 14 residues in the CDR3. The CDR3 bases are TGTGCCAGCAGTTCCACGGGATGGTACACTGAAGCTTTCTTT. It yields the protein CASSSTGWYTEAFF.

The sample holds a few counts of this clonotype. The chain employs TRBV3-1 and TRBJ2-7; weak D call: TRBD1 (6 bases). This CDR3 has 18 residues. Trimming stripped 2 bases from V and 4 bases from J, with 24 bases between. The V gene's germline CDR1 is LGHDT and CDR2 YNNKEL (reference sequence). The CDR3 DNA follows: TGTGCCAGCAGCCAATCAATGCCCGTACAGGGAACTAATTACGAGCAGTACTTC. Amino acid sequence: CASSQSMPVQGTNYEQYF.

This clonotype was seen only a few times. In DNA form, the CDR3 reads TGTGCCAGCAGCCCCCGGGGGCAGACAGATACGCAGTATTTT. It yields the protein CASSPRGQTDTQYF. The gene calls are TRBV7-3 and TRBJ2-3, with D tentatively TRBD1 or TRBD2 (6 bases each). V was cut by 5 bases and J by 3 bases, with 12 bases left in between. Germline loops: CDR1 SGHTA, CDR2 FQGTGA. The CDR3 contains 14 residues.

In the case of this clonotype: The junction shows a germline mismatch at one end, possibly a read error. This chain connects TRBV14 to TRBJ2-1; TRBD2 agrees at 8 bases. Germline V gene lookup returns CDR1 SGHDN and CDR2 FVKESK. CDR3 size: 20 residues. The CDR3 is CASSQDWASGSDQSYNGQFF. DNA for the CDR3: TGTGCCAGCAGCCAAGATTGGGCTAGCGGGTCAGATCAGTCGTACAATGGGCAGTTCTTC.

The rearrangement links TRBV29-1 to TRBJ1-2; 8 positions agree with TRBD1. The CDR3 sequence is 15 residues long. With V trimmed by 4 bases and J by 6 bases, 13 bases remained unmatched. The germline V gene has CDR1 SQVTM and CDR2 ANQGSEA. CDR3 residues: CSVASQGAGWNGYTF. DNA for the CDR3: TGCAGCGTTGCAAGTCAGGGGGCGGGTTGGAATGGCTACACCTTC. Full variable domain (missing parts from reference TRBV29-1 and TRBJ1-2): SAVISQKPSRDICQRGTSLTIQCQVDSQVTMMFWYRQQPGQSLTLIATANQGSEATYESGFVIDKFPISRPNLTFSTLTVSNMSPEDSSIYLCSVASQGAGWNGYTFGSGTRLTVV.

V and J are TRBV20-1 and TRBJ2-1, with D perhaps matching TRBD1 (6 bases). CDR3 length equals 16 residues. In germline, CDR1 is DFQATT, CDR2 SNEGSKA (reference sequence). Trimming left V 6 bases short and J 9 bases short, with 27 bases between. CDR3: CSAQSPGTPLGREQFF. The CDR3 bases are TGCAGTGCCCAGAGCCCCGGGACACCTCTTGGGCGTGAGCAGTTCTTC.

As regards this clonotype: Possible read error: a much larger clone is one base away. The V and J genes are TRBV5-1 and TRBJ2-1; TRBD1 matches 7 bases. CDR1 is SGHRS, CDR2 YFSETQ, per germline. This CDR3 has 15 amino acids. With 4 bases clipped from V and 4 bases from J, the junction kept 8 bases outside the gene matches. The CDR3 nucleotides read TGCGCCAGCAGCGATCCCGGGACAGCTTACAATGAGCAGTTCTTC. This encodes CASSDPGTAYNEQFF.

This clonotype was counted ten times or more. This chain uses TRBV5-1 with TRBJ2-5; D call uncertain. The CDR3 sequence is 14 residues long. V lost 4 bases to trimming and J lost 2 bases, with 12 bases between them. The germline V gene has CDR1 SGHRS and CDR2 YFSETQ. In DNA form, the CDR3 reads TGCGCCAGCAGCCCCTCGGGCGCACAAGAGACCCAGTACTTC. Translation: CASSPSGAQETQYF.

This clonotype was seen a handful of times. The chain uses TRBV7-6 and TRBJ2-1; D unclear. Germline V gene sequence: CDR1 SGHVS, CDR2 FNYEAQ. V was trimmed by 4 bases and J by 8 bases, leaving 9 bases between them. The CDR3 runs to 12 residues. The CDR3 sequence: CASSSRWDEQFF. DNA of the CDR3: TGTGCCAGCAGCTCCCGGTGGGATGAGCAGTTCTTC.

This clonotype was seen a few times. The chain uses TRBV30 and TRBJ1-2; a weak D match, TRBD1 (5 bases). V lost 4 bases, J lost 4 bases, and 13 bases lay in between. Germline loops: CDR1 GTSNPN, CDR2 SVGIG (reference sequence). The CDR3 is 13 amino acids. The CDR3 region has the DNA TGTGCCTGGACTAGCGGGGCCGGCTATGGCTACACCTTC. Translating gives CAWTSGAGYGYTF.

Here the CDR3 DNA reads TGTGCCAGCAGCTTAGGGCAAGTTTGTAGCGAGCAGTACTTC. Its translation is CASSLGQVCSEQYF. V and J are TRBV7-9 and TRBJ2-7, with D unclear. The germline V and J ends were trimmed by 1 base and 6 bases, with 13 bases remaining between them. The CDR3 covers 14 residues. Germline V lookup: CDR1 SEHNR, CDR2 FQNEAQ (reference sequence).